The sequence of this T cell receptor (beta chain) was determined in a study of CD8+ T cells in alopecia areata. The CDR3 contains 13 residues. Germline values: CDR1 SQVTM, CDR2 ANQGSEA. V lost 6 bases, J lost 5 bases, and 7 bases stayed unmatched. RNA was isolated and reverse transcribed to cDNA, the sequencing template. TCRdb keeps only in-frame clones here, not all; method: immunoSEQ multiplex PCR. The sample holds approximately 150,000 clones; about 51% are singletons and the top ten take roughly 0.92%. The V and J genes are TRBV29-1 and TRBJ1-5; 7 nucleotides agree with TRBD1. The receptor's source is a human donor with alopecia areata. Sequences were derived from CD4+ T cells sorted from blood, sampled at week 0. CDR3 bases: TGCAGCGTGACGACAGGGCAACATCAGCCCCAGCATTTT. Its translation: CSVTTGQHQPQHF.